A single sample gave rise to the 5 T cell receptor beta chains below, sequenced in a study of CD8 T cells in ankylosing spondylitis. TCRdb processed the 5' RACE reads anew with MiXCR; each CDR3 protein has one entry. This sample has 25,000 to 35,000 distinct CDR3 sequences, with about 5.2% found just once. Input material: blood, either unsorted or a sorted T cell fraction (not recorded which). These receptor sequences come from a female donor with ankylosing spondylitis or in good health (not recorded which).

This clonotype is medium-sized in the sample. The chain recombines TRBV9 with TRBJ2-1, with D uncertain. Trimming shortened V by 1 base and J by 3 bases, and 11 bases separated the two germline ends. CDR3 size: 15 residues. Germline V lookup: CDR1 SGDLS, CDR2 YYNGEE. CDR3 region: CASSVRDSLYNEQFF. CDR3 coding DNA: TGTGCCAGCAGCGTAAGGGATAGTCTCTACAATGAGCAGTTCTTC.

In its sample, this clonotype ranks as medium-sized. This sequence joins TRBV9 and TRBJ1-1; no definite D call. The CDR3 sequence is 15 residues long. Trimming stripped 3 bases from V and 2 bases from J, with 14 bases between. The V gene's germline CDR1 is SGDLS and CDR2 YYNGEE. CDR3 DNA: TGTGCCAGCAGCGGTTTGGGCGCGGGAAACACTGAAGCTTTCTTT. Protein product: CASSGLGAGNTEAFF.

This clonotype has ten or more counts. CDR3 nucleotide sequence: TGTGCCAGCAGCGCAAGCCTTACAGGGAAGGGGACCTACGAGCAGTACTTC. Its translation is CASSASLTGKGTYEQYF. J is TRBJ2-7 and V is TRBV9, with a possible D match to TRBD1 (6 bases). V lost 3 bases and J lost 2, with 21 bases in between. Germline loops: CDR1 SGDLS, CDR2 YYNGEE. This CDR3 is 17 amino acids long.

This clonotype has ten or more counts. The V and J genes are TRBV9 and TRBJ2-1, with 7 bases aligning to TRBD1. In germline, CDR1 is SGDLS, CDR2 YYNGEE. V trimming: 1 base; J trimming: 0 bases; junction bases outside the gene matches: 4. The CDR3 spans 16 residues. CDR3 protein: CASSVSGQPSYNEQFF. The CDR3 bases are TGTGCCAGCAGCGTATCGGGACAGCCCTCCTACAATGAGCAGTTCTTC.

Many counts were recorded for this clonotype. This chain links TRBV21-1 with TRBJ2-1; the table calls TRBD2, which could not be checked here. TRBV21-1 is annotated as a pseudogene. This CDR3 is 15 amino acids long. The CDR3 loop reads CASSNSGRVYNEQFF. In DNA form, the CDR3 reads TGTGCCAGCAGCAACAGCGGGAGGGTCTACAATGAGCAGTTCTTC.